The 2 T cell receptor beta chains listed next were all sequenced from one sample in a study of T cell responses to AZD1222 COVID-19 vaccine (dated by TCRdb to about 2021). Library generation was performed with the immunoSEQ multiplex PCR assay. Imported from immuneACCESS, the table was reduced by TCRdb to in-frame sequences with V and J called. These copies leave out some clones; in studies compared against another copy, an unresolved V gene accounts for under half, and the cause of the remainder is not known. In all, the sample holds about 100,000 clones, and 92% of those were seen once. The top ten constitute about 1.2% of the sample. This sample's time point label indicates: baseline before first vaccination. Sequenced material: peripheral blood, taken on day 0 of AZD1222 vaccination. Every receptor here comes from an adult in good health.

The V and J genes are TRBV2 and TRBJ1-5, with D unclear. CDR3 length equals 14 residues. CDR1 is SNHLY, CDR2 FYNNEI, per germline. The germline V and J ends were trimmed by 3 bases and 3 bases, with 9 bases remaining between them. CDR3 nucleotides: TGTGCCAGCAGTGATGTTTCGGACAATCAGCCCCAGCATTTT. Its translation: CASSDVSDNQPQHF. The full variable domain, with the rest looked up from reference TRBV2 and TRBJ1-5, is EPEVTQTPSHQVTQMGQEVILRCVPISNHLYFYWYRQILGQKVEFLVSFYNNEISEKSEIFDDQFSVERPDGSNFTLKIRSTKLEDSAMYFCASSDVSDNQPQHFGDGTRLSIL.

The J gene is TRBJ2-7, the V gene TRBV10-3; a weak D match, TRBD1 (5 bases). The CDR3 runs to 12 residues. The germline V gene encodes CDR1 ENHRY and CDR2 SYGVKD. Trimming stripped 4 bases from V and 4 bases from J, with 8 bases between. The CDR3 spells CAISGRGYEQYF. CDR3 DNA sequence: TGTGCCATCAGTGGTAGGGGATACGAGCAGTACTTC.